This T cell receptor (beta chain) came from a study of blood T cell repertoires in COVID-19. Background on the study: Samples taken during acute and convalescent COVID-19 were collected in the United States, Italy and Spain. Sources were T cells, B-cell-depleted T cells, or PBMCs; the material itself was cDNA or gDNA.

CDR3 length: 15 amino acids. Germline CDR1 and CDR2: ENHRY and SYGVKD. J gave up 6 bases and V 2 bases, and 2 bases lay outside the gene matches. Authors' data handling: Cell counts per sample came from amplifying reference gene primers. Assay: immunoSEQ multiplex PCR; the TCRdb copy retains only in-frame clones and omits some. Clone size and the V and J calls come from that table; the DNA yielded D and trimming. The sample consists of 200,000 to 300,000 clones, about 87% of them appearing once. The V and J genes are TRBV10-3 and TRBJ1-6; 9 bases fit TRBD1. The receptor was isolated from a man aged 60 to 69 who had recovered from COVID-19. Sequenced: peripheral blood. CDR3 DNA: TGTGCCATCAGTGAGGGGGACAGGGCTAATTCACCCCTCCACTTT. Its protein product is CAISEGDRANSPLHF.